Following are 20 T cell receptor beta chains from one sample sequenced in a study of T cells in localized non-small cell lung cancer. Method: immunoSEQ multiplex PCR; TCRdb's copy keeps in-frame clones and lacks some. The data show 37,000 or so clones, 80% to 90% seen once. The material was peripheral blood, obtained before any cancer treatment. These receptors originate from a woman aged 35 to 70 with stage I lung adenocarcinoma.

The chain combines TRBV5-1 with TRBJ2-1; D remains unclear. CDR1 SGHRS and CDR2 YFSETQ come from the germline V gene. V was cut by 0 bases and J by 3 bases, with 7 bases left in between. This CDR3 has 14 residues. CDR3 sequence reads: CASSLVGDYNEQFF. The CDR3 DNA is TGCGCCAGCAGCTTGGTGGGCGACTACAATGAGCAGTTCTTC.

The chain has TRBV29-1 and TRBJ2-7; no firm D call. Trimming stripped 5 bases from V and 6 bases from J, with 8 bases between. CDR3 length equals 10 residues. Germline V gene lookup returns CDR1 SQVTM and CDR2 ANQGSEA. The CDR3 spells CSVILREQYF. Written as DNA, the CDR3 is TGCAGCGTTATCTTGCGCGAGCAGTACTTC.

The chain combines TRBV13 with TRBJ2-7; 7 bases match TRBD1. V dropped 5 bases and J dropped 4; count of bases not matched to a gene: 8. This CDR3 is 14 amino acids long. The germline gives CDR1 PRHDT, CDR2 FYEKMQ (reference sequence). CDR3 coding DNA: TGTGCCAGCAGCCGTGTGGGCAGGGGGTACGAGCAGTACTTC. Its protein product is CASSRVGRGYEQYF.

The chain links TRBV19 to TRBJ2-1; 12 bases map to TRBD2. This CDR3 spans 14 amino acids. With 5 bases clipped from V and 9 bases from J, the junction kept 5 bases outside the gene matches. Germline CDR1 LNHDA, CDR2 SQIVND (reference sequence). The CDR3, as DNA: TGTGCCAGTAGTGGCCTAGCGGGAGGGCGTGAGCAGTTCTTC. This encodes CASSGLAGGREQFF.

In its sample, this clone was seen once. V is TRBV5-4 and J is TRBJ1-1; D is possibly TRBD1 (6 bases). Trimming took 4 bases from V and 1 from J, leaving 11 bases between them. The CDR3 contains 14 residues. Germline loops: CDR1 SGHNT, CDR2 YYREEE (reference sequence). The CDR3 coding sequence is TGTGCCAGCAGCCAGGCAGGGGAGAACACTGAAGCTTTCTTT. Protein sequence: CASSQAGENTEAFF.

The J gene is TRBJ1-3, the V gene TRBV12-2. TRBV12-2 is a documented pseudogene. The CDR3 is 19 residues long. The CDR3 region is CASRLQKEEGQTSGNTIYF. CDR3 sequence (DNA): TGTGCAAGTCGCTTACAGAAGGAGGAGGGACAAACCTCTGGAAACACCATATATTTT.

The chain carries TRBV28 and TRBJ1-2, with 8 bases identical to TRBD1. J was trimmed by 7 bases and V by 10 bases; bases with no gene match: 14. Germline loops: CDR1 MDHEN, CDR2 SYDVKM. This CDR3 is built from 14 residues. In nucleotides, the CDR3 is TGTGCCATCCGACCTGGGCAGGGGGCCAGTGGCTACACCTTC. Translated, it gives CAIRPGQGASGYTF.

CDR3 residues: CASSPSLASGRAVYTQYF. CDR3 nucleotide sequence: TGCGCCAGCAGCCCCTCCCTGGCTAGCGGGAGGGCGGTCTATACCCAGTACTTC. The rearrangement joins TRBV4-1 to TRBJ2-5, with TRBD2 matching 12 bases. CDR3 length: 18 amino acids. The V and J ends lost 4 bases and 8 bases, in that order; junction bases with no gene match: 17. Germline V gene sequence: CDR1 MGHRA, CDR2 YSYEKL.

The chain carries TRBV7-6 and TRBJ2-1; 8 nucleotides line up with TRBD2. The CDR3 is made up of 15 amino acids. Germline V gene lookup returns CDR1 SGHVS and CDR2 FNYEAQ. Germline trimming cut 2 bases from V and 9 bases from J; bases unmatched to any gene: 9. CDR3 residues: CASSLSAGGVTEQFF. As DNA, the CDR3 is TGTGCCAGCAGCTTATCGGCGGGAGGTGTCACTGAGCAGTTCTTC.

The chain recombines TRBV5-4 with TRBJ2-5; 10 positions agree with TRBD2. Germline CDR1 is SGHNT and CDR2 is YYREEE (reference sequence). The CDR3 has 15 amino acids. V shed 0 bases and J 4 bases; nucleotides not matched to a gene: 3. This CDR3 is CASSLDQREGETQYF. The DNA for the CDR3 is TGTGCCAGCAGCTTGGACCAGCGGGAGGGAGAGACCCAGTACTTC. Variable domain in full (rest from reference TRBV5-4 and TRBJ2-5): ETGVTQSPTHLIKTRGQQVTLRCSSQSGHNTVSWYQQALGQGPQFIFQYYREEENGRGNFPPRFSGLQFPNYSSELNVNALELDDSALYLCASSLDQREGETQYFGPGTRLLVL.

The chain uses TRBV10-3 and TRBJ1-1; the D gene is possibly TRBD1 (6 bases). The CDR3 length is 15 residues. V was clipped by 10 bases and J by 1 base, with 19 bases between them. Per the germline V gene, CDR1 is ENHRY and CDR2 is SYGVKD. The DNA for the CDR3 is TGTGCCACATCATGGGCCCAACAGGGGAACACTGAAGCTTTCTTT. Translation gives CATSWAQQGNTEAFF.

The J gene is TRBJ1-2, the V gene TRBV7-9, with 7 bases fitting TRBD1. There are 17 residues in the CDR3. J gave up 2 bases and V 6 bases, and 15 bases lay outside the gene matches. Germline CDR1 reads SEHNR; CDR2 reads FQNEAQ (reference sequence). The CDR3 nucleotides are TGTGCCAGCAGTTCCCGACAGGGAGGGAGTTCCAACTATGGCTACACCTTC. Amino acids: CASSSRQGGSSNYGYTF. The full variable domain, in which reference TRBV7-9 and TRBJ1-2 provide the parts outside the CDR3, is DTGVSQNPRHKITKRGQNVTFRCDPISEHNRLYWYRQTLGQGPEFLTYFQNEAQLEKSRLLSDRFSAERPKGSFSTLEIQRTEQGDSAMYLCASSSRQGGSSNYGYTFGSGTRLTVV.

The V call is TRBV27, the J call TRBJ1-5, with TRBD1 matching 8 bases. The CDR3 sequence is 16 residues long. Germline CDR1 is MNHEY and CDR2 is SMNVEV (reference sequence). The V and J ends lost 5 bases and 5 bases, in that order; junction bases with no gene match: 11. The CDR3 sequence is CASSSRTGLSYQPQHF. The CDR3 region has the DNA TGTGCCAGCAGTAGCCGGACAGGGCTATCTTATCAGCCCCAGCATTTT.

This chain uses TRBV7-9 with TRBJ1-4; the match to TRBD1 covers 12 bases. The germline gives CDR1 SEHNR, CDR2 FQNEAQ (reference sequence). The CDR3 runs to 16 residues. J lost 6 bases, V lost 1 base, and 3 bases had no gene match. CDR3 loop: CASSLVGQGADEKLFF. The CDR3 DNA is TGTGCCAGCAGCTTAGTGGGACAGGGGGCCGATGAAAAACTGTTTTTT.

V is TRBV30 and J is TRBJ1-2, with no clear D. V dropped 4 bases and J dropped 6 bases, with 0 bases sitting between them. Germline loops: CDR1 GTSNPN, CDR2 SVGIG (reference sequence). The CDR3 has 8 amino acids. The DNA of the CDR3 is TGTGCCTGGAATGGCTACACCTTC. It codes for CAWNGYTF.

The chain uses TRBV7-2 and TRBJ2-5; D is tentatively TRBD1 or TRBD2 (7 bases each). This CDR3 is 17 amino acids long. The germline V and J ends were trimmed by 1 base and 7 bases, with 22 bases remaining between them. The germline gives CDR1 SGHTA, CDR2 FQGNSA. CDR3 amino acids: CASSLGGGQGGIWTQYF. The CDR3 nucleotides are TGTGCCAGCAGCTTAGGCGGAGGGCAGGGGGGGATTTGGACCCAGTACTTC.

The V gene is TRBV30, the J gene TRBJ2-3; unclear D gene. The CDR3 loop spans 15 amino acids. The germline V and J ends were trimmed by 2 bases and 2 bases, with 14 bases remaining between them. CDR1 is GTSNPN and CDR2 is SVGIG in the germline V gene (reference sequence). CDR3 residues: CAWSPGPRTTDTQYF. CDR3 nucleotide sequence: TGTGCCTGGAGTCCAGGCCCCCGTACCACAGATACGCAGTATTTT.

This rearrangement joins TRBV7-2 to TRBJ1-1; 8 nucleotides agree with TRBD1. The J segment lost 7 bases and the V segment lost 3 bases, leaving 10 bases of the junction unmatched. Germline V gene data show CDR1 as SGHTA and CDR2 as FQGNSA. This CDR3 is 15 amino acids long. CDR3 bases: TGTGCCAGCAGCTTTTTCGGCCAGGGGGCGGGTGAAGCTTTCTTT. This gives the protein CASSFFGQGAGEAFF.

The rearrangement joins TRBV7-6 to TRBJ1-4; D uncertain. The CDR3 is made up of 15 amino acids. Germline assignment: CDR1 SGHVS and CDR2 FNYEAQ. V was pared by 2 bases and J by 0 bases, with 7 bases between. CDR3 sequence: CASSLNSATNEKLFF. CDR3 coding DNA: TGTGCCAGCAGCTTAAACAGTGCAACTAATGAAAAACTGTTTTTT.

The chain is built from TRBV4-2 and TRBJ2-3; a possible D gene is TRBD2 (5 bases). Germline assignment: CDR1 LGHNA and CDR2 YNFKEQ. This CDR3 is 14 amino acids long. V shed 6 bases and J shed 3 bases, with 13 bases lying between them. CDR3 protein: CASSLEEETDTQYF. DNA for the CDR3: TGTGCCAGCAGTCTGGAGGAAGAAACAGATACGCAGTATTTT.